This entry is about one T cell receptor beta chain. Its specificity is not known. Profiled with immunoSEQ multiplex PCR; TCRdb holds only in-frame clones, not every one. The table has 94,000 or so clones, about 84% seen once. The source of the sample is a study of OX40 agonist ivuxolimab in advanced cancers. Turning to the study itself: Among those treated, three patients had partial responses, one with hepatocellular carcinoma and two with cutaneous melanoma. Points from the study as a whole: Expanded clones belonging to CD8+ T cells outnumbered, on average, those of CD4+.

Unmatched junction bases numbered 3, after V lost 4 bases and J lost 1 base. This CDR3 contains 14 residues. Germline lookup yields CDR1 SGHRS and CDR2 YFSETQ. Excluded were patients having autoimmune disease history or systemic immunosuppression. This sequence was found in an adult with an advanced solid tumor such as melanoma, head and neck, liver or kidney cancer. This chain links TRBV5-1 with TRBJ1-1, with 8 bases aligning to TRBD1. The material sequenced was CD4+ or CD8+ T cells sorted from blood, taken in a trial of the OX40 agonist ivuxolimab. The CDR3 DNA follows: TGCGCCAGCAGCGTACAGGGGGGGAACACTGAAGCTTTCTTT. It codes for CASSVQGGNTEAFF.